Below, 13 T cell receptor beta chains from the same sample are listed, as sequenced in a study of CD8 T cells in ankylosing spondylitis. Whole-study results and caveats: For ankylosing spondylitis blood, a TCR beta motif of several highly homologous variants appeared characteristic.

Their antigens remain unidentified. Via MiXCR, TCRdb re-called the 5' RACE reads, giving one row per CDR3 protein. Here the sample spans over 600,000 distinct CDR3 sequences, roughly 19% being singletons. The source material was blood, either unsorted or a sorted T cell fraction (not recorded which). The receptor source for this set is a male donor with ankylosing spondylitis.

This clonotype has only a few counts. The V call is TRBV6-1, the J call TRBJ1-1; maybe TRBD1 (5 bases). V shed 4 bases and J shed 0 bases, with 9 bases lying between them. The CDR3 has 14 residues. Per the germline V gene, CDR1 is MNHNS and CDR2 is SASEGT. This CDR3 is CASSGGSVNTEAFF. The CDR3 DNA follows: TGTGCCAGCAGTGGGGGGTCGGTGAACACTGAAGCTTTCTTT.

The CDR3 is CASSQGQGLSTDTQYF. The CDR3 region has the DNA TGTGCCAGCAGCCAAGGACAGGGGCTGAGTACAGATACGCAGTATTTT. V is TRBV3-1 and J is TRBJ2-3, with 8 bases lining up with TRBD1. Looked up from germline, CDR1 is LGHDT and CDR2 is YNNKEL (reference sequence). The trim removed 1 base at V and 3 bases at J, leaving 6 bases unmatched. The CDR3 has 16 amino acids.

The chain links TRBV10-3 to TRBJ1-3, with D unclear. V gave up 2 bases and J gave up 6 bases, with 11 bases separating them. The CDR3 is 14 amino acids. Germline loops: CDR1 ENHRY, CDR2 SYGVKD. CDR3 nucleotides: TGTGCCATCAGTGAGGCGCGGTTCGTAAACACCATATATTTT. Amino acid sequence: CAISEARFVNTIYF.

At least ten counts were recorded for this clonotype. The chain recombines TRBV27 with TRBJ2-1; 11 bases map to TRBD2. The CDR3 extends over 15 amino acids. The V and J ends lost 3 bases and 3 bases, in that order; junction bases with no gene match: 1. The germline V gene has CDR1 MNHEY and CDR2 SMNVEV (reference sequence). For the CDR3, the DNA is TGTGCCAGCAGTTTTACTAGCGGGGGCTACAATGAGCAGTTCTTC. The encoded protein is CASSFTSGGYNEQFF.

The V and J genes are TRBV7-6 and TRBJ2-7, with 7 bases fitting TRBD2. The germline V gene has CDR1 SGHVS and CDR2 FNYEAQ. The CDR3 is 13 amino acids. J was trimmed by 7 bases and V by 5 bases; bases with no gene match: 8. As DNA, the CDR3 is TGTGCCAGCAGCCCTGGGGGAGGGGTTGAGCAGTACTTC. It specifies CASSPGGGVEQYF.

The chain has TRBV30 and TRBJ2-5; no definite D call. Trimming took off 4 bases at V and 4 bases at J, with 10 bases between the two ends. This CDR3 is built from 12 residues. CDR1 is GTSNPN, CDR2 SVGIG, per germline (reference sequence). The DNA of the CDR3 is TGTGCCTGGACCCCCGCTGGAGAGACCCAGTACTTC. Translated: CAWTPAGETQYF.

This clonotype showed up just a few times. The chain employs TRBV12-3 or TRBV12-4 and TRBJ1-5; D call uncertain. The V gene lost 7 bases and the J gene lost 3 bases, with 19 bases spanning the gap. CDR3 size: 16 residues. CDR3 DNA: TGTGCCAGCAAAGGGAGGACGGCCCCTGACAATCAGCCCCAGCATTTT. It translates to CASKGRTAPDNQPQHF.

This clonotype was seen a few times. The V and J genes are TRBV5-1 and TRBJ2-1; D is perhaps TRBD1 (6 bases). Germline CDR1 and CDR2: SGHRS and YFSETQ. The CDR3 is 16 amino acids. Trimming took 5 bases from V and 1 from J, leaving 16 bases between them. CDR3 region: CASRPGWTASYNEQFF. The CDR3 coding sequence is TGCGCCAGCAGGCCCGGCTGGACAGCATCCTACAATGAGCAGTTCTTC.

The chain uses TRBV20-1 and TRBJ2-5; D assignment may be TRBD1 or TRBD2 (6 bases each). The CDR3 extends over 16 amino acids. The ends were cut back, 3 bases at V and 5 bases at J, with 22 bases in the middle. Per the germline V gene, CDR1 is DFQATT and CDR2 is SNEGSKA (reference sequence). The CDR3 here is CSARSSHRAGPETQYF. The CDR3 nucleotides are TGCAGTGCTAGGAGCTCCCACAGGGCGGGGCCGGAGACCCAGTACTTC.

Many counts were recorded for this clonotype. J is TRBJ2-1 and V is TRBV25-1; TRBD1 aligns across 12 bases. Trimming at V came to 5 bases and at J to 10 bases, leaving 6 bases not matched to a gene. Germline assignment: CDR1 MGHDK and CDR2 SYGVNS. The CDR3 has 14 residues. The CDR3 bases are TGTGCCAGCAGTAGGGGACAGGGGGCGAACGAGCAGTTCTTC. Translating gives CASSRGQGANEQFF. Full variable domain (outside the CDR3, taken from reference TRBV25-1 and TRBJ2-1): EADIYQTPRYLVIGTGKKITLECSQTMGHDKMYWYQQDPGMELHLIHYSYGVNSTEKGDLSSESTVSRIRTEHFPLTLESARPSHTSQYLCASSRGQGANEQFFGPGTRLTVL.

This clonotype was seen more than once but under ten times. This chain links TRBV7-8 with TRBJ2-4, with 10 nucleotides matching TRBD1. This CDR3 has 17 amino acids. V dropped 4 bases and J dropped 13; count of bases not matched to a gene: 19. Germline V gives CDR1 SGHVS, CDR2 FQNEAQ. The CDR3, as DNA: TGTGCCAGCAGCTACACAGCCGGGACAGGGGACGGGAGAGGCCAGTACTTC. Residues: CASSYTAGTGDGRGQYF. The variable domain in full, with the rest retrieved from reference TRBV7-8 and TRBJ2-4, is GAGVSQSPRYKVAKRGQDVALRCDPISGHVSLFWYQQALGQGPEFLTYFQNEAQLDKSGLPSDRFFAERPEGSVSTLKIQRTQQEDSAVYLCASSYTAGTGDGRGQYFGAGTRLSVL.

V gene TRBV7-9 combines with J gene TRBJ2-1; 11 nucleotides match TRBD2. J gave up 2 bases and V 5 bases, and 8 bases lay outside the gene matches. The CDR3 is made up of 17 amino acids. In germline, CDR1 is SEHNR, CDR2 FQNEAQ (reference sequence). CDR3: CASSPPGTSGPYNEQFF. In nucleotides, the CDR3 is TGTGCCAGCAGCCCGCCCGGGACTAGCGGCCCCTACAATGAGCAGTTCTTC.

This clonotype showed up just a few times. This chain joins TRBV12-3 or TRBV12-4 and TRBJ2-7; D unresolved. Trimming cost V 3 bases and J 3 bases, with 12 bases left between them. This CDR3 has 14 amino acids. The chain's CDR3 is CASSFSPTNYEQYF. CDR3 DNA sequence: TGTGCCAGCAGTTTTTCCCCCACCAACTACGAGCAGTACTTC.